The rows below give T cell receptor beta chains drawn from one sample of a study of blood T cell repertoires in COVID-19. The table came from immunoSEQ multiplex PCR; TCRdb's copy has only in-frame clones and leaves some out. Of about 100,000 clones in the sample, 80% were seen once. The specimen sequenced was peripheral blood. All receptors derive from a man in his 70s with active or convalescent COVID-19. Each CDR3 is given with its conserved first and last residue. The order of the fields is clone size, J gene, V gene, D gene, CDR3 DNA, CDR3 protein. The D gene is left open where the match is weak. Size is stated for part of the rows, as once, few or many counts, or as a class when the clone is expanded.

. | TRBJ1-4 | TRBV7-9 | . | TGTGCCAGCAGCTCGACAGTAGCAACTAATGAAAAACTGTTTTTT | CASSSTVATNEKLFF
. | TRBJ1-1 | TRBV11-1 | . | TGTGCCAGCAGCTTAAAGGGGCGCGACACTGAAGCTTTCTTT | CASSLKGRDTEAFF
. | TRBJ2-7 | TRBV5-6 | . | TGTGCCAGCAGCTTGTGGTCGGGCAGGGTTAACGAGCAGTACTTC | CASSLWSGRVNEQYF
. | TRBJ1-1 | TRBV2 | . | TGTGCCAGCACGGGGGTAGGGGTCGTCACTGAAGCTTTCTTT | CASTGVGVVTEAFF
. | TRBJ2-1 | TRBV9 | TRBD1 | TGTGCCAGCAGCGTAGGGGACAGGGTGGGAAATGAGCAGTTCTTC | CASSVGDRVGNEQFF
few | TRBJ2-7 | TRBV6-5 | . | TGTGCCAGCATCTCAGGGGTAGGGGAGCAGTACTTC | CASISGVGEQYF
few | TRBJ1-2 | TRBV9 | TRBD1 | TGTGCCAGCAGCCCTGGGGACAGGATCTATGGCTACACCTTC | CASSPGDRIYGYTF
once | TRBJ2-7 | TRBV15 | . | TGTGCCACCAGCCGAACTATACTCTACGAGCAGTACTTC | CATSRTILYEQYF
. | TRBJ1-1 | TRBV7-2 | TRBD1 | TGTGCCAGCAGCTTAGAAGGGACAGGGCTGGGCACTGAAGCTTTCTTT | CASSLEGTGLGTEAFF
medium-sized | TRBJ2-2 | TRBV7-8 | . | TGTGCCAGCCACCCTCAGGTTGAGCACGGGGAGCTGTTTTTT | CASHPQVEHGELFF
. | TRBJ1-4 | TRBV5-1 | . | TGCGCCAGCAGCTCGGTTCTACAGGGTGAAAAACTGTTTTTT | CASSSVLQGEKLFF
. | TRBJ2-7 | TRBV7-9 | . | TGTGCCAGCAGCCCTTCCTACGAGCAGTACTTC | CASSPSYEQYF
. | TRBJ2-5 | TRBV6-5 | . | TGTGCCAGCAGTTACAGTCAAACAGGGCGAGGAGAGACCCAGTACTTC | CASSYSQTGRGETQYF
. | TRBJ2-7 | TRBV29-1 | . | TGCAGCGTCCAAGCGGGCCCTAGGGAGCAGTACTTC | CSVQAGPREQYF
. | TRBJ2-6 | TRBV6-1 | TRBD1 | TGTGCCAGCAGTGAACTTGGACAGGTCTCTGGGGCCAACGTCCTGACTTTC | CASSELGQVSGANVLTF
. | TRBJ1-4 | TRBV6-5 | TRBD1 | TGTGCCAGCAGTTCCTCGACAGGGGGCTATGAAAAACTGTTTTTT | CASSSSTGGYEKLFF
. | TRBJ2-1 | TRBV11-2 | . | TGTGCCAGCAGCCAGAGGGGGTCGAGCTCCTACAATGAGCAGTTCTTC | CASSQRGSSSYNEQFF
once | TRBJ1-5 | TRBV6-2/TRBV6-3 | . | TGTGCCAGCAGTTATTACAGGTCCGATCAGCCCCAGCATTTT | CASSYYRSDQPQHF
. | TRBJ2-3 | TRBV7-2 | . | TGTGCCAGCAGCCCCATCACATATACGCAGTATTTT | CASSPITYTQYF
. | TRBJ1-1 | TRBV19 | . | TGTGCCAGTAGTGCCACAGGGAGGAACACTGAAGCTTTCTTT | CASSATGRNTEAFF
. | TRBJ2-5 | TRBV18 | TRBD2 | TGTGCCAGCTCACCGGGGACTAGCGGCCAAGAGACCCAGTACTTC | CASSPGTSGQETQYF
. | TRBJ1-1 | TRBV12-3/TRBV12-4 | . | TGTGCCAGCGCAGCGGCCCTCCGCACCGCTTTCTTT | CASAAALRTAFF
. | TRBJ2-7 | TRBV5-8 | TRBD1 | TGTGCCAGCAGTGAACAGGGGGCTGATTACGAGCAGTACTTC | CASSEQGADYEQYF
. | TRBJ2-1 | TRBV6-5 | . | TGTGCCAGCAGTAGCCGGGGTCTAGGGCAACAGTTCTTC | CASSSRGLGQQFF
. | TRBJ2-7 | TRBV27 | . | TGTGCCAGCCGCGGGGTAAGGTCGCCTCGGGAGCAGTACTTC | CASRGVRSPREQYF
. | TRBJ2-2 | TRBV6-5 | TRBD1 | TGTGCCAGCAGCCCCGGGACAGGGCACGGGGAGCTGTTTTTT | CASSPGTGHGELFF
. | TRBJ2-2 | TRBV2 | TRBD1 | TGTGCCAGCAGTGGACAGGGGGCGAACACCGGGGAGCTGTTTTTT | CASSGQGANTGELFF
. | TRBJ1-1 | TRBV6-5 | . | TGTGCCAGCAGTCTCCAGGGGTTCACTGAAGCTTTCTTT | CASSLQGFTEAFF
few | TRBJ2-1 | TRBV19 | TRBD2 | TGTGCCAGTAGTTTCTTTGGAGCGGGAGTTAGAAATGAGCAGTTCTTC | CASSFFGAGVRNEQFF
. | TRBJ1-3 | TRBV25-1 | TRBD1 | TGTGCCAGCAGTGGCCGGGACAGGGAACCCCCTGGAAACACCATATATTTT | CASSGRDREPPGNTIYF